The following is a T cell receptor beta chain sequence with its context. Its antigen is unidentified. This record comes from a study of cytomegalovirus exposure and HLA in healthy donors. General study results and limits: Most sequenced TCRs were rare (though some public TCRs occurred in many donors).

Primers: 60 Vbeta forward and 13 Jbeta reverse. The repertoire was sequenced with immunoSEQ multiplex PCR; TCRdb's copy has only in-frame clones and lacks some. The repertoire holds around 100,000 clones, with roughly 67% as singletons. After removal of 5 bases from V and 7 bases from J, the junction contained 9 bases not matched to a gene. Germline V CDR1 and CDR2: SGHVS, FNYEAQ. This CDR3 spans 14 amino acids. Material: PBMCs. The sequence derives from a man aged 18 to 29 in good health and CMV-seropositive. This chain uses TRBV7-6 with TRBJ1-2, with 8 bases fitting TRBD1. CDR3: CASSAGQGLGGYTF. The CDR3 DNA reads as TGTGCCAGCAGCGCAGGACAGGGATTGGGTGGCTACACCTTC.